The sample holds many counts of the clone carrying this T cell receptor (beta chain). Its antigen is unidentified. The template used for profiling TCR beta VDJ and CDR3 was genomic DNA. TCRdb called the reads again in MiXCR, with one record for every CDR3 protein. The top ten clones hold around 1.1% of a sample with some 240,000 distinct CDR3 sequences, about 37% of them seen once. The CDR3 covers 12 residues. From germline, CDR1 is SNHLY and CDR2 FYNNEI. V was trimmed by 5 bases and J by 4 bases, leaving 8 bases between them. The data originate from a study of CD8+CD57+ T cells in acquired aplastic anemia. Study information: Average DNA yield from sorted CD4+ and CD8+ cells was 3.2 ug. Study observations and caveats: A significant difference in CD8+ Simpson's diversity between patients and controls was not found.

Sequenced material: sorted CD4+, CD8+, or CD8+CD57+ T cells (not recorded which) from PBMCs. The clonotype was recovered from a human donor in good health, serving as a control. The chain carries TRBV2 and TRBJ2-5; TRBD1 is a possible D gene (6 bases). The CDR3 here is CASSKGGETQYF. CDR3 nucleotides: TGTGCCAGCAGTAAAGGGGGAGAGACCCAGTACTTC.